This passage covers 25 T cell receptor beta chains from one sample sequenced in a study of cytomegalovirus exposure and HLA in healthy donors. In the PCR, 60 Vbeta and 13 Jbeta primers were used. The protocol was immunoSEQ multiplex PCR, while the TCRdb copy is restricted to in-frame clones and leaves out a portion. This sample has 140,000 or so clones, with around 74% found just once. Input material: PBMCs. The receptors were sampled from a man younger than 30 in good health and CMV-seropositive.

The genes are TRBV19 and TRBJ1-2, with 7 bases fitting TRBD1. The CDR3 sequence is 13 residues long. V gave up 7 bases and J gave up 7 bases; unmatched junction bases: 9. Germline V gene data show CDR1 as LNHDA and CDR2 as SQIVND (reference sequence). Here the CDR3 reads CASIKQGLGGYTF. The DNA of the CDR3 is TGTGCCAGTATTAAACAGGGGCTGGGTGGCTACACCTTC.

The chain carries TRBV15 and TRBJ1-5, with 9 bases fitting TRBD1. The germline V gene encodes CDR1 LNHNV and CDR2 YYDKDF (reference sequence). This CDR3 contains 18 residues. V lost 0 bases, J lost 7 bases, and 13 bases stayed unmatched. The CDR3 region has the DNA TGTGCCACCAGCAGAGATCCGGCGAGTGACAGGGGGGACCAGCCCCAGCATTTT. It yields the protein CATSRDPASDRGDQPQHF.

This clone was counted a few times. The gene calls are TRBV7-8 and TRBJ1-1, with D tentatively TRBD1 (6 bases). CDR3 length: 15 amino acids. The germline gives CDR1 SGHVS, CDR2 FQNEAQ. V gave up 4 bases and J gave up 3 bases, with 15 bases separating them. CDR3 residues: CASSSLGGGYTEAFF. The CDR3, as DNA: TGTGCCAGCAGCTCCCTCGGGGGGGGCTACACTGAAGCTTTCTTT. Looking up the rest from reference TRBV7-8 and TRBJ1-1 gives the full variable domain: GAGVSQSPRYKVAKRGQDVALRCDPISGHVSLFWYQQALGQGPEFLTYFQNEAQLDKSGLPSDRFFAERPEGSVSTLKIQRTQQEDSAVYLCASSSLGGGYTEAFFGQGTRLTVV.

This rearrangement joins TRBV5-1 to TRBJ2-1, with D maybe TRBD1 (6 bases). CDR1 is SGHRS and CDR2 is YFSETQ in the germline V gene. Trimming pared 4 bases from V and 0 bases from J, leaving 14 bases between. This CDR3 has 16 residues. The CDR3 DNA follows: TGCGCCAGCAGCCGGCAAACAGGGAGCTCCTACAATGAGCAGTTCTTC. This codes for CASSRQTGSSYNEQFF.

This chain connects TRBV27 to TRBJ2-1; a possible D gene is TRBD1 (6 bases). Germline loops: CDR1 MNHEY, CDR2 SMNVEV (reference sequence). Trimming shortened V by 6 bases and J by 12 bases, and 12 bases separated the two germline ends. The CDR3 contains 11 residues. This CDR3 is CASSTGFAQFF. CDR3 DNA: TGTGCCAGCAGCACAGGGTTTGCGCAGTTCTTC.

This chain links TRBV19 with TRBJ2-7; 9 positions match TRBD1. Trimming at V came to 5 bases and at J to 2 bases, leaving 4 bases not matched to a gene. Per the germline V gene, CDR1 is LNHDA and CDR2 is SQIVND (reference sequence). CDR3 size: 14 residues. The CDR3 DNA reads TGTGCCAGTAGTTGGGACAGGGCCACCTACGAGCAGTACTTC. The encoded protein is CASSWDRATYEQYF.

The chain joins TRBV5-1 to TRBJ1-2; TRBD1 might be the D (5 bases). CDR1 is SGHRS and CDR2 is YFSETQ in the germline V gene. The V end lost 4 bases, the J end lost 0 bases, and 13 bases lay between the germline ends. The CDR3 consists of 15 residues. The CDR3, as DNA: TGCGCCAGCAGCCGGGGGGACGTGGCTAACTATGGCTACACCTTC. Its translation: CASSRGDVANYGYTF.

A single count supports this clone. The CDR3 does not close with the conserved phenylalanine or tryptophan, likely indicating a read error. Because the CDR3's place on the DNA is in doubt, the DNA is left out and the CDR3 is given as listed by TCRdb. The chain is built from TRBV12-2 and TRBJ1-2. TRBV12-2 is labeled a pseudogene. Termini included, the CDR3 measures 14 amino acids. Here the CDR3 reads CASRLVVSGNGYTV.

The V gene is TRBV14, the J gene TRBJ1-1; TRBD1 agrees at 8 bases. The V gene's germline CDR1 is SGHDN and CDR2 FVKESK. The CDR3 extends over 14 amino acids. Trimming took 4 bases from V and 5 from J; bases not matched to a gene: 6. Here the CDR3 DNA reads TGTGCCAGCAGCCCCTGGAGACAGGGGACTGAAGCTTTCTTT. Translation: CASSPWRQGTEAFF.

The rearrangement joins TRBV10-3 to TRBJ1-4; D not resolved. This CDR3 is built from 13 residues. CDR1 is ENHRY, CDR2 SYGVKD, per germline. Trimming pared 6 bases from V and 0 bases from J, leaving 5 bases between. The CDR3 spells CAIRQSTNEKLFF. For the CDR3, the DNA is TGTGCCATCAGACAGTCAACTAATGAAAAACTGTTTTTT.

The CDR3 sequence: CASRKDSYNEQFF. In DNA, the CDR3 is TGTGCCAGCAGAAAGGACAGTTACAATGAGCAGTTCTTC. The chain uses TRBV5-4 and TRBJ2-1; D is perhaps TRBD1 (6 bases). This CDR3 spans 13 amino acids. Trimming took 5 bases from V and 4 from J, leaving 10 bases between them. Germline V lookup: CDR1 SGHNT, CDR2 YYREEE (reference sequence).

There are a few counts of this clone. This chain connects TRBV18 to TRBJ2-2; 7 bases match TRBD2. Losses at the gene ends were 1 base for V and 3 bases for J; bases not matched to a gene: 2. Germline V lookup: CDR1 KGHSH, CDR2 LQKENI. CDR3 length equals 15 residues. The DNA for the CDR3 is TGTGCCAGCTCACCACGACTAGCTGACACCGGGGAGCTGTTTTTT. Encoded protein: CASSPRLADTGELFF.

The J gene is TRBJ2-1, the V gene TRBV2; D perhaps matches TRBD2 (6 bases). The CDR3 totals 12 residues. V was clipped by 4 bases and J by 9 bases, with 10 bases between them. CDR1 is SNHLY, CDR2 FYNNEI, per germline. CDR3 sequence: CASSAGVPEQFF. The CDR3 bases are TGTGCCAGCAGTGCGGGGGTCCCTGAGCAGTTCTTC. The full variable domain, in which reference TRBV2 and TRBJ2-1 provide the parts outside the CDR3, is EPEVTQTPSHQVTQMGQEVILRCVPISNHLYFYWYRQILGQKVEFLVSFYNNEISEKSEIFDDQFSVERPDGSNFTLKIRSTKLEDSAMYFCASSAGVPEQFFGPGTRLTVL.

The chain couples TRBV25-1 to TRBJ2-5, with 10 positions matching TRBD2. The CDR3 length is 14 residues. V was clipped by 3 bases and J by 5 bases; unmatched bases: 3. Germline V lookup: CDR1 MGHDK, CDR2 SYGVNS. The CDR3 DNA is TGTGCCAGCAGTGATCTAGCGGGAGCCGAGACCCAGTACTTC. This codes for CASSDLAGAETQYF.

The gene calls are TRBV2 and TRBJ2-7; tentative D call: TRBD1 (6 bases). CDR3 size: 15 residues. Trimming left V 11 bases short and J 4 bases short, with 24 bases between. The germline gives CDR1 SNHLY, CDR2 FYNNEI. DNA of the CDR3: TGTGCCGCGACAACCTACTCAGGGGCTTCTTACGAGCAGTACTTC. Its protein product is CAATTYSGASYEQYF. The full variable domain, completed using reference TRBV2 and TRBJ2-7, is EPEVTQTPSHQVTQMGQEVILRCVPISNHLYFYWYRQILGQKVEFLVSFYNNEISEKSEIFDDQFSVERPDGSNFTLKIRSTKLEDSAMYFCAATTYSGASYEQYFGPGTRLTVT.

The chain links TRBV5-6 to TRBJ1-6, with 9 bases fitting TRBD1. In germline, CDR1 is SGHDT, CDR2 YYEEEE. This CDR3 is 16 amino acids long. J gave up 9 bases and V 1 base, and 8 bases lay outside the gene matches. DNA for the CDR3: TGTGCCAGCAGCTTGCCACAGGGGGCGTCAAGTTCACCCCTCCACTTT. Translation gives CASSLPQGASSSPLHF.

The table lists this clone with a few counts. The chain couples TRBV19 to TRBJ2-7, with 10 bases lining up with TRBD2. The CDR3 spans 13 residues. The J segment lost 6 bases and the V segment lost 6 bases, leaving 5 bases of the junction unmatched. From germline, CDR1 is LNHDA and CDR2 SQIVND (reference sequence). CDR3 protein: CASRGLAGAEQYF. Here the CDR3 DNA reads TGTGCCAGTAGAGGTCTAGCGGGGGCCGAGCAGTACTTC.

The chain has TRBV10-3 and TRBJ2-3; 9 bases line up with TRBD1. The CDR3 covers 16 residues. Trimming cost V 5 bases and J 2 bases; bases outside gene matches: 8. CDR1 is ENHRY and CDR2 is SYGVKD in the germline V gene. CDR3 sequence: CAISPWDRDLTDTQYF. In DNA form, the CDR3 reads TGTGCCATCAGTCCCTGGGACAGGGATCTCACAGATACGCAGTATTTT.

This rearrangement joins TRBV13 to TRBJ1-3; D not certain. With the DNA end fitting TRBJ2-2 better, the J assignment may be wrong. The CDR3 is made up of 12 amino acids. Germline V CDR1 and CDR2: PRHDT, FYEKMQ (reference sequence). The CDR3 spells CASSPYTGELFF. The CDR3 coding sequence is TGTGCCAGCAGCCCCTACACCGGGGAGCTGTTTTTT.

V and J are TRBV7-2 and TRBJ2-2, with 7 positions matching TRBD2. The germline CDR1 and CDR2 sequences are SGHTA and FQGNSA. CDR3 length equals 18 residues. V was pared by 5 bases and J by 2 bases, with 14 bases of the junction left unmatched. CDR3 in amino acids: CASSVVAAGRVNTGELFF. The CDR3 DNA reads as TGTGCCAGCAGCGTCGTGGCAGCGGGAAGGGTTAACACCGGGGAGCTGTTTTTT.

The chain uses TRBV4-3 and TRBJ2-3, with D tentatively TRBD2 (7 bases). CDR1 is LGHNA, CDR2 YSLEER, per germline. There are 16 residues in the CDR3. The V and J ends lost 4 bases and 3 bases respectively, with 17 bases between them. This CDR3 is CASSLSRGGRTDTQYF. As DNA, the CDR3 is TGCGCCAGCAGCCTGTCAAGGGGGGGTCGGACAGATACGCAGTATTTT.

This chain links TRBV6-1 with TRBJ1-1; TRBD1 is a possible D gene (6 bases). This CDR3 has 14 residues. Trimming took off 5 bases at V and 1 base at J, with 11 bases between the two ends. CDR1 and CDR2 (germline): MNHNS, SASEGT. DNA of the CDR3: TGTGCCAGCAGTCTTGGGACAACGAACACTGAAGCTTTCTTT. Amino acids: CASSLGTTNTEAFF.

A single count supports this clone. The chain carries TRBV2 and TRBJ2-3, with D unclear. Trimming cost V 6 bases and J 0 bases, with 4 bases left between them. Per germline, CDR1 SNHLY and CDR2 FYNNEI. This CDR3 region has 12 residues. The CDR3 loop is CASRSSTDTQYF. The CDR3 region has the DNA TGTGCCAGCAGATCTAGCACAGATACGCAGTATTTT.

This rearrangement joins TRBV5-1 to TRBJ2-5, with 7 nucleotides matching TRBD2. The V segment lost 2 bases and the J segment 1 base; nucleotides outside the gene matches: 5. The CDR3 loop spans 15 amino acids. CDR1 SGHRS and CDR2 YFSETQ come from the germline V gene. The CDR3 spells CASSFLPGGQETQYF. CDR3 coding DNA: TGCGCCAGCAGCTTCCTTCCGGGGGGCCAAGAGACCCAGTACTTC.

V is TRBV27 and J is TRBJ2-2, with 12 positions matching TRBD2. CDR1 MNHEY and CDR2 SMNVEV come from the germline V gene (reference sequence). The CDR3 is 17 residues long. V shed 7 bases and J 4 bases; nucleotides not matched to a gene: 10. The CDR3 region is CASKPLLAGGTTGELFF. The CDR3 nucleotides read TGTGCCAGCAAACCGCTCCTAGCGGGGGGGACCACCGGGGAGCTGTTTTTT.